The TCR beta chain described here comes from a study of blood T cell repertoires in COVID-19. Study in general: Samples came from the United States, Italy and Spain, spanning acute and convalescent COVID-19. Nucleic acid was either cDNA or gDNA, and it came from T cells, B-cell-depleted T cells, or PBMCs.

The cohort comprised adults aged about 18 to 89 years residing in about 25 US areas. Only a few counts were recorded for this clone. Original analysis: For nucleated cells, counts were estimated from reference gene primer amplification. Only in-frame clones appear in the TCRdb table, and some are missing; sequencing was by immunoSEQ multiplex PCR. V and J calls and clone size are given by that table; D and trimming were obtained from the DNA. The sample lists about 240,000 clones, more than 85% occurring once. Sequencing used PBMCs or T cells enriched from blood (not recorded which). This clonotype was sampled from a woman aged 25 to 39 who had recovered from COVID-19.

CDR3 amino acids: CASREGLAGGYEQYF. The CDR3 coding sequence is TGTGCCAGCAGGGAGGGACTAGCGGGAGGGTACGAGCAGTACTTC. The V and J genes are TRBV7-2 and TRBJ2-7; TRBD2 agrees at 16 bases. V shed 6 bases, J shed 4 bases, and the junction held 3 bases outside the gene matches. CDR3 size: 15 residues. Looked up from germline, CDR1 is SGHTA and CDR2 is FQGNSA.